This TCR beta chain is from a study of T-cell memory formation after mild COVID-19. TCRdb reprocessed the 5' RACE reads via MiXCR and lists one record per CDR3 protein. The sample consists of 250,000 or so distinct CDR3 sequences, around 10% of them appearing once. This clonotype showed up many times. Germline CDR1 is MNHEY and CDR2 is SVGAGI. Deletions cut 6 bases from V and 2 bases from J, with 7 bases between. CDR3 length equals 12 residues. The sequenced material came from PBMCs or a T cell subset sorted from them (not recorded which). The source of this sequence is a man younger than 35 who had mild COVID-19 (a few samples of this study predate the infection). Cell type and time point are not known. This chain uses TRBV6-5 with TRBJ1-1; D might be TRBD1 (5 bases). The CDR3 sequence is CASRGLNTEAFF. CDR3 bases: TGTGCCAGCAGGGGGCTAAACACTGAAGCTTTCTTT.